This T cell receptor beta chain was retrieved from a study of OX40 agonist ivuxolimab in advanced cancers. The table came from immunoSEQ multiplex PCR; TCRdb's copy has only in-frame clones and leaves some out. The sample shows some 94,000 clones, roughly 95% of them seen only once. Concerning this clone itself: Its target is unknown.

The CDR3 extends over 12 amino acids. The germline gives CDR1 MNHEY, CDR2 SVGAGI. With 5 bases removed from V and 6 bases from J, the gap between germline ends came to 11 bases. Study results and caveats: It was also the case that some nonresponders had low normalized T-cell clonal expansion.

Baseline, cycle 4 day 1, and cycle 7 day 1 were the blood sampling points. This chain uses TRBV6-5 with TRBJ2-7; D unclear. This receptor was taken from an adult with an advanced solid tumor such as melanoma, head and neck, liver or kidney cancer. The sample consisted of CD4+ or CD8+ T cells sorted from blood, taken in a trial of the OX40 agonist ivuxolimab. CDR3 sequence (DNA): TGTGCCAGCAGTAAGGACCTCCTCGAGCAGTACTTC. It encodes CASSKDLLEQYF.